This T cell receptor (beta chain) derives from a study of blood T cell repertoires in COVID-19. As for the study in general: Researchers got acute and convalescent COVID-19 samples from the United States, Italy and Spain.

This table comes from immunoSEQ multiplex PCR, and its TCRdb copy is limited to in-frame clones, with some not included. The sample consists of 150,000 to 200,000 clones, around four fifths of them appearing once. This CDR3 is built from 14 residues. Germline V lookup: CDR1 SGHDN, CDR2 FVKESK. The V and J ends lost 6 bases and 2 bases, in that order; junction bases with no gene match: 6. Sequenced material: peripheral blood. The receptor comes from a woman under 40 with acute or convalescent COVID-19. This chain joins TRBV14 and TRBJ1-1; 7 bases map to TRBD1. CDR3 sequence reads: CASSHRGLNTEAFF. Written as DNA, the CDR3 is TGTGCCAGCAGTCACAGGGGTTTAAACACTGAAGCTTTCTTT.